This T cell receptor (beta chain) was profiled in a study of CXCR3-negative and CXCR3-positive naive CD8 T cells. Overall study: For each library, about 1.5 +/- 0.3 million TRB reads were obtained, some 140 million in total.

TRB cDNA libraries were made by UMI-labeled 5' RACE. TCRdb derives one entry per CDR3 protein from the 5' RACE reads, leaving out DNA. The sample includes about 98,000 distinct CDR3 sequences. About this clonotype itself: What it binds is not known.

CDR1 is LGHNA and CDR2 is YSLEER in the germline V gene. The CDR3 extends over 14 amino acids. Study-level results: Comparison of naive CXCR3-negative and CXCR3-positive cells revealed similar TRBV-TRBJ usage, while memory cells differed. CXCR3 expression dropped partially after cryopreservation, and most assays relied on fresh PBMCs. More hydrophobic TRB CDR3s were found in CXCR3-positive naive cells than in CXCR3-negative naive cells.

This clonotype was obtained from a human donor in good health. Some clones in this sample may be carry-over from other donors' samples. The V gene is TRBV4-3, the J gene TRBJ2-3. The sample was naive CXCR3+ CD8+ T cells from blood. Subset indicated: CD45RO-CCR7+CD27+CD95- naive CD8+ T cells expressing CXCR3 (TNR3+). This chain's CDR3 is CASSQDRWTDTQYF.